These 20 T cell receptor beta chains came from one sample sequenced in a study of cytomegalovirus exposure and HLA in healthy donors. The PCR ran on 60 Vbeta and 13 Jbeta primers. The table came from immunoSEQ multiplex PCR; TCRdb's copy has only in-frame clones and leaves some out. The table records hundreds of thousands of clones, roughly four fifths of them present only once. The sample comprised PBMCs. These receptors originate from a woman in her forties in good health and CMV-seronegative.

This chain links TRBV15 with TRBJ2-7; TRBD1 agrees at 9 bases. V was clipped by 1 base and J by 3 bases; unmatched bases: 4. The CDR3 covers 15 residues. Germline V gives CDR1 LNHNV, CDR2 YYDKDF (reference sequence). CDR3 DNA sequence: TGTGCCACCAGCAGAGGAGGACAGGGGATCTACGAGCAGTACTTC. Translation gives CATSRGGQGIYEQYF.

The rearrangement links TRBV30 to TRBJ1-1, with a possible D match to TRBD1 (5 bases). The CDR3 length is 13 residues. Deletions cut 4 bases from V and 1 base from J, with 10 bases between. Germline V gives CDR1 GTSNPN, CDR2 SVGIG (reference sequence). In DNA, the CDR3 is TGTGCCTGGACTAGGGGTGGGAACACTGAAGCTTTCTTT. It specifies CAWTRGGNTEAFF.

Notes on this clone: This is likely a read error, given that the CDR3 carries no conserved phenylalanine or tryptophan at its end. The V and J genes are TRBV28 and TRBJ1-6, with no clear D. Germline loops: CDR1 MDHEN, CDR2 SYDVKM. Trimming removed 2 bases at V and 4 bases at J, with 9 bases between. The CDR3 consists of 15 residues. The CDR3 bases are TGTGCCAGCAGTTTACGGCAGACTTATAATTCACCCCTCCACCTT. It codes for CASSLRQTYNSPLHL.

This chain joins TRBV21-1 and TRBJ1-5; the table's TRBD1 call for D was not verified on the DNA. TRBV21-1 is a documented pseudogene. The CDR3 length is 16 residues. The CDR3 loop reads CASSPRQVEGNQPQHF. CDR3 nucleotides: TGTGCCAGCAGCCCTCGACAGGTCGAGGGCAATCAGCCCCAGCATTTT.

In this sample, this clone turned up a few times. The rearrangement uses TRBV27 and TRBJ1-1; maybe TRBD1 (6 bases). V lost 7 bases, J lost 5 bases, and 14 bases lay in between. This CDR3 is built from 13 residues. Germline CDR1 is MNHEY and CDR2 is SMNVEV (reference sequence). The CDR3 is CASKVQGGTEAFF. In nucleotides, the CDR3 is TGTGCCAGCAAGGTACAGGGTGGAACTGAAGCTTTCTTT.

This rearrangement joins TRBV7-8 to TRBJ2-7; D is unresolved. Germline V gene lookup returns CDR1 SGHVS and CDR2 FQNEAQ. The CDR3 loop spans 14 amino acids. V was cut by 1 base and J by 0 bases, with 7 bases left in between. The DNA of the CDR3 is TGTGCCAGCAGCTTAGTGCAGGACTCCTACGAGCAGTACTTC. Its translation: CASSLVQDSYEQYF.

The chain carries TRBV25-1 and TRBJ2-5; 9 bases align to TRBD2. With 3 bases clipped from V and 5 bases from J, the junction kept 10 bases outside the gene matches. The CDR3 sequence is 16 residues long. CDR1 is MGHDK and CDR2 is SYGVNS in the germline V gene. The CDR3 DNA is TGTGCCAGCAGTGAGGAGCGGGGGGCCGAGAGGGAGACCCAGTACTTC. The encoded protein is CASSEERGAERETQYF.

This clone has just one count. The chain recombines TRBV11-2 with TRBJ2-7; 8 bases map to TRBD1. J was trimmed by 3 bases and V by 5 bases; bases with no gene match: 12. The CDR3 is 16 amino acids. Germline lookup yields CDR1 SGHAT and CDR2 FQNNGV. CDR3 amino acids: CASSPIDSDRGYEQYF. As DNA, the CDR3 is TGTGCCAGCAGCCCGATCGATTCTGACAGGGGCTACGAGCAGTACTTC.

The rearrangement uses TRBV2 and TRBJ1-4; no reliable D call. Trimming shortened V by 11 bases and J by 2 bases, and 9 bases separated the two germline ends. Germline V gene sequence: CDR1 SNHLY, CDR2 FYNNEI. The CDR3 covers 12 residues. The CDR3 region has the DNA TGTGCCGGCACCGGGACTAATGAAAAACTGTTTTTT. It translates to CAGTGTNEKLFF. The entire variable domain, with the rest obtained from reference TRBV2 and TRBJ1-4, is as follows: EPEVTQTPSHQVTQMGQEVILRCVPISNHLYFYWYRQILGQKVEFLVSFYNNEISEKSEIFDDQFSVERPDGSNFTLKIRSTKLEDSAMYFCAGTGTNEKLFFGSGTQLSVL.

This clone has a single count. J is TRBJ1-6 and V is TRBV6-5, with 10 nucleotides matching TRBD1. This CDR3 region has 14 residues. The V gene's germline CDR1 is MNHEY and CDR2 SVGAGI. Trimming took 6 bases from V and 10 from J; bases not matched to a gene: 6. The CDR3 DNA follows: TGTGCCAGCAGCACCGGGACAGGGGCCTCACCCCTCCACTTT. It translates to CASSTGTGASPLHF.

The rearrangement links TRBV7-2 to TRBJ2-7; unclear D gene. Germline lookup yields CDR1 SGHTA and CDR2 FQGNSA. The CDR3 sequence is 13 residues long. V lost 5 bases and J lost 6, with 14 bases in between. The CDR3 sequence: CASSPRLDSEQYF. CDR3 nucleotide sequence: TGTGCCAGCAGCCCCCGTCTAGATTCCGAGCAGTACTTC. Full variable domain (outside the CDR3, taken from reference TRBV7-2 and TRBJ2-7): GAGVSQSPSNKVTEKGKDVELRCDPISGHTALYWYRQSLGQGLEFLIYFQGNSAPDKSGLPSDRFSAERTGGSVSTLTIQRTQQEDSAVYLCASSPRLDSEQYFGPGTRLTVT.

The genes are TRBV21-1 and TRBJ2-3; TRBD1, the table's D call, was not compared with the DNA. TRBV21-1 is shown as a pseudogene. CDR3 size: 15 residues. CDR3 in amino acids: CASSKEDSRPDTQYF. The CDR3 DNA reads TGTGCCAGCAGCAAGGAGGACAGCCGGCCAGATACGCAGTATTTT.

The chain employs TRBV4-3 and TRBJ2-2; TRBD1 might be the D (5 bases). Germline V gene lookup returns CDR1 LGHNA and CDR2 YSLEER. The CDR3 runs 17 residues. V lost 0 bases, J lost 6 bases, and 17 bases lay in between. The CDR3 loop reads CASSQDNRPIGAGELFF. The DNA for the CDR3 is TGCGCCAGCAGCCAAGATAATAGGCCGATAGGGGCCGGGGAGCTGTTTTTT.

J is TRBJ1-1 and V is TRBV7-9; TRBD1 is a possible D gene (5 bases). Trimming took 7 bases from V and 0 from J, leaving 12 bases between them. CDR1 and CDR2 from the germline V gene are SEHNR and FQNEAQ (reference sequence). There are 14 residues in the CDR3. CDR3 loop: CASTGGFLNTEAFF. In nucleotides, the CDR3 is TGTGCCAGCACCGGGGGATTTTTGAACACTGAAGCTTTCTTT. The whole variable domain, remainder taken from reference TRBV7-9 and TRBJ1-1, is DTGVSQNPRHKITKRGQNVTFRCDPISEHNRLYWYRQTLGQGPEFLTYFQNEAQLEKSRLLSDRFSAERPKGSFSTLEIQRTEQGDSAMYLCASTGGFLNTEAFFGQGTRLTVV.

This clone was recorded only once. The V gene is TRBV2, the J gene TRBJ2-1, with D tentatively TRBD1 (5 bases). The germline V gene has CDR1 SNHLY and CDR2 FYNNEI. V lost 6 bases, J lost 2 bases, and 14 bases lay in between. This CDR3 contains 15 residues. The CDR3 DNA reads TGTGCCAGCAGCGTCGACAGCATGCCCTACAATGAGCAGTTCTTC. This sequence encodes CASSVDSMPYNEQFF.

The CDR3 bases are TGTGCCAGCGGACAGATTCAAGAGACCCAGTACTTC. Amino acid sequence: CASGQIQETQYF. The chain carries TRBV2 and TRBJ2-5, with D perhaps matching TRBD1 (6 bases). V gave up 8 bases and J gave up 2 bases, with 9 bases separating them. The CDR3 length is 12 residues. The germline gives CDR1 SNHLY, CDR2 FYNNEI.

CDR3 nucleotides: TGTGCCAGCAGTTACTCGGTGGCAGAAAGATGGACCCAGTACTTC. Encoded protein: CASSYSVAERWTQYF. The rearrangement joins TRBV6-5 to TRBJ2-5; D is undetermined. The CDR3 is 15 residues long. The germline gives CDR1 MNHEY, CDR2 SVGAGI. The ends were cut back, 0 bases at V and 7 bases at J, with 15 bases in the middle.

V and J are TRBV10-3 and TRBJ1-2; the D is unclear. The V end lost 0 bases, the J end lost 4 bases, and 15 bases lay between the germline ends. The CDR3 length is 16 residues. Germline V gives CDR1 ENHRY, CDR2 SYGVKD. CDR3 coding DNA: TGTGCCATCAGTGAGTCGGGCGAGGGAGGCCGCTATGGCTACACCTTC. Protein sequence: CAISESGEGGRYGYTF.

This rearrangement joins TRBV6-5 to TRBJ2-7, with 7 bases fitting TRBD1. CDR1 MNHEY and CDR2 SVGAGI come from the germline V gene. J gave up 4 bases and V 2 bases, and 8 bases lay outside the gene matches. This CDR3 spans 15 amino acids. CDR3 coding DNA: TGTGCCAGCAGTTACCGCCGGGACAGAGTTTACGAGCAGTACTTC. Its protein product is CASSYRRDRVYEQYF.

The gene calls are TRBV5-6 and TRBJ1-2; possible D gene TRBD1, 5 bases. This CDR3 spans 14 amino acids. Germline V CDR1 and CDR2: SGHDT, YYEEEE. The V and J ends lost 3 bases and 4 bases respectively, with 13 bases between them. The CDR3 DNA reads TGTGCCAGCAGCTCCGGACAAAGTGGCTATGGCTACACCTTC. This sequence encodes CASSSGQSGYGYTF.